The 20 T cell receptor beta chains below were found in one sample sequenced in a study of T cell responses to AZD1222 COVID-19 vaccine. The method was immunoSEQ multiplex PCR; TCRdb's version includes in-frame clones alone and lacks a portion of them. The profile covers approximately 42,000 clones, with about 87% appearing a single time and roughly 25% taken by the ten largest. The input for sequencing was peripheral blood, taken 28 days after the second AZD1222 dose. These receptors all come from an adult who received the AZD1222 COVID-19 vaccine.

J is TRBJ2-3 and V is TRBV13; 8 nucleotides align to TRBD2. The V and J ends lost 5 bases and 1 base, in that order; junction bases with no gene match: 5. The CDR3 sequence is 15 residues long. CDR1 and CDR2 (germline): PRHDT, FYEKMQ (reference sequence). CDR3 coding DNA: TGTGCCAGCAGCCTTTATAGCGGGGGCACAGATACGCAGTATTTT. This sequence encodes CASSLYSGGTDTQYF.

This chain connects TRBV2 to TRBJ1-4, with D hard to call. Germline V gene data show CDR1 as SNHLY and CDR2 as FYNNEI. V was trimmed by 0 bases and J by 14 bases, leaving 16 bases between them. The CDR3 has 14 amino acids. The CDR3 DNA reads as TGTGCCAGCAGTGAAGCGCTGATGGGCCCGCCCCTGTTTTTT. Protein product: CASSEALMGPPLFF.

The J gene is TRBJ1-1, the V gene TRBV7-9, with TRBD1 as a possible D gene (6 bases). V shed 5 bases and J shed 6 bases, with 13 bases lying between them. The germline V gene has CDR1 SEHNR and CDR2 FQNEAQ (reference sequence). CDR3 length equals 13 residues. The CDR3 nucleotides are TGTGCCAGCAGCCCAATGACAGGCGCTGAAGCTTTCTTT. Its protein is CASSPMTGAEAFF.

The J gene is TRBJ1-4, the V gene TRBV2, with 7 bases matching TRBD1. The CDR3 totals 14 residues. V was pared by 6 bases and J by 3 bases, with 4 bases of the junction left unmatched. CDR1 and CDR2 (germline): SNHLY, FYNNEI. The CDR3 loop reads CASRGDSSNEKLFF. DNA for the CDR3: TGTGCCAGCAGGGGGGACAGTTCTAATGAAAAACTGTTTTTT. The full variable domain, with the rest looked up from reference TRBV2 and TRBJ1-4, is EPEVTQTPSHQVTQMGQEVILRCVPISNHLYFYWYRQILGQKVEFLVSFYNNEISEKSEIFDDQFSVERPDGSNFTLKIRSTKLEDSAMYFCASRGDSSNEKLFFGSGTQLSVL.

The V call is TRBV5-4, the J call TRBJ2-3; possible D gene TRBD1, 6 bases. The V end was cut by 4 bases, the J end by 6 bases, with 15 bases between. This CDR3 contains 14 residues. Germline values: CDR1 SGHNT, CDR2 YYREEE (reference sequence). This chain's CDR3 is CASSPRRDNDTQYF. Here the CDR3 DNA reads TGTGCCAGCAGCCCTCGACGGGACAACGATACGCAGTATTTT. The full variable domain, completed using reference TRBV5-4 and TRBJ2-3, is ETGVTQSPTHLIKTRGQQVTLRCSSQSGHNTVSWYQQALGQGPQFIFQYYREEENGRGNFPPRFSGLQFPNYSSELNVNALELDDSALYLCASSPRRDNDTQYFGPGTRLTVL.

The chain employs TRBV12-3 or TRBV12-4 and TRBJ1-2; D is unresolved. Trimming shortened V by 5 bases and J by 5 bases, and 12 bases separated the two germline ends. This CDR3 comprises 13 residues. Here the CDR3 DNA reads TGTGCCAGCAGTCTGACGACGGATTATGGCTACACCTTC. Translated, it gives CASSLTTDYGYTF.

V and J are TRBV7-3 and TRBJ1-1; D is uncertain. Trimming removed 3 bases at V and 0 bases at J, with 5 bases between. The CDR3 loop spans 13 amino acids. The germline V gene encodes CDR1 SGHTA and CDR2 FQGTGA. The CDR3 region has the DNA TGTGCCAGCAGCTTTTTCTTGAACACTGAAGCTTTCTTT. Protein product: CASSFFLNTEAFF. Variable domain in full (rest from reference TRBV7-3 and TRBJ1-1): GAGVSQTPSNKVTEKGKYVELRCDPISGHTALYWYRQSLGQGPEFLIYFQGTGAADDSGLPNDRFFAVRPEGSVSTLKIQRTERGDSAVYLCASSFFLNTEAFFGQGTRLTVV.

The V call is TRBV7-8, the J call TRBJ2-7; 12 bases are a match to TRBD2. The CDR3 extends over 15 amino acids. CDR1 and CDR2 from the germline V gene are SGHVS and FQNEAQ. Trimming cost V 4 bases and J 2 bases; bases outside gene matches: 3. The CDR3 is CASSWTSGTAYEQYF. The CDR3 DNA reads TGTGCCAGCAGCTGGACTAGCGGGACCGCCTACGAGCAGTACTTC.

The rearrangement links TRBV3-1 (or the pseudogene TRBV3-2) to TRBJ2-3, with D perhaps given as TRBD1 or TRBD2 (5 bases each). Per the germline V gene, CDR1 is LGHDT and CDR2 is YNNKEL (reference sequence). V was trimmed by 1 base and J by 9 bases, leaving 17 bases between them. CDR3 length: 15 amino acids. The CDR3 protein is CASSQAGTFMRTQYF. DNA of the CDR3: TGTGCCAGCAGCCAAGCGGGGACCTTCATGAGGACGCAGTATTTT.

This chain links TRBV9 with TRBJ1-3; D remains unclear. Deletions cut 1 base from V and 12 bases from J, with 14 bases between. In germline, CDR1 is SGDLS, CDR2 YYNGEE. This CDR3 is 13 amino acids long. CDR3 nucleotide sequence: TGTGCCAGCAGCGTAAGCCCGGATCGTGACATATATTTT. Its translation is CASSVSPDRDIYF.

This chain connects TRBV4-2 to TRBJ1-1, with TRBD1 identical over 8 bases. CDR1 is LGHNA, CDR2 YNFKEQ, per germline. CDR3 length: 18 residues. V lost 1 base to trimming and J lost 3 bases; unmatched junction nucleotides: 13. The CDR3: CASSQVRQGAIFDTEAFF. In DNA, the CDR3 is TGTGCCAGCAGCCAAGTTCGTCAGGGGGCGATTTTTGACACTGAAGCTTTCTTT.

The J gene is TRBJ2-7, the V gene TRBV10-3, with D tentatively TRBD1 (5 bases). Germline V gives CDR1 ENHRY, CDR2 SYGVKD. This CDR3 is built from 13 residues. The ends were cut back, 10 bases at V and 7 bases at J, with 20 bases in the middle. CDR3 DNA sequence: TGTGCCACGACGGACATTCGGGCTGTTGAGCAGTACTTC. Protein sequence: CATTDIRAVEQYF.

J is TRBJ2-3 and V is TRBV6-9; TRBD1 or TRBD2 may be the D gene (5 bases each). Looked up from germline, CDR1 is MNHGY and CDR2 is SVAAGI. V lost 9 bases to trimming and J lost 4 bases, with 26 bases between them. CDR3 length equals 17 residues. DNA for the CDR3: TGTGCCAGTCAATCCAAGGGGACCAGTGGAGGACCAGATACGCAGTATTTT. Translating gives CASQSKGTSGGPDTQYF.

The CDR3 sequence is CATSDFGGFLYF. In DNA form, the CDR3 reads TGTGCCACCAGTGATTTTGGTGGGTTTCTGTACTTC. The V gene is TRBV24-1, the J gene TRBJ2-5; no reliable D call. Germline-derived CDR1 and CDR2 are KGHDR and SFDVKD. Between the trimmed V and J ends, which lost 1 base and 13 bases, there was a span of 12 bases. The CDR3 contains 12 residues.

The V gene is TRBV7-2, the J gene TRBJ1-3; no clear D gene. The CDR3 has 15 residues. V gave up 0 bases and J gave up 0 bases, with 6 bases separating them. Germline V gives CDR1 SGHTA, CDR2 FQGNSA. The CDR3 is CASSLAVISGNTIYF. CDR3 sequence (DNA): TGTGCCAGCAGCTTAGCGGTGATCTCTGGAAACACCATATATTTT.

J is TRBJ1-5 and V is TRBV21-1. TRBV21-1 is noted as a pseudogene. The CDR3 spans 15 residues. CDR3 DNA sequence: TGTGCCAGCAGCATCCACCTTGTCCGCAATCAGCCCCAGCATTTT. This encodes CASSIHLVRNQPQHF.

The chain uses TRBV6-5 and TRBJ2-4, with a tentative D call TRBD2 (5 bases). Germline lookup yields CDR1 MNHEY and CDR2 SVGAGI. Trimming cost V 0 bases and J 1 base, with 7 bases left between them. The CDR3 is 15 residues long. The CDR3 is CASSYSWEAKNIQYF. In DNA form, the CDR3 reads TGTGCCAGCAGTTACTCGTGGGAGGCCAAAAACATTCAGTACTTC.

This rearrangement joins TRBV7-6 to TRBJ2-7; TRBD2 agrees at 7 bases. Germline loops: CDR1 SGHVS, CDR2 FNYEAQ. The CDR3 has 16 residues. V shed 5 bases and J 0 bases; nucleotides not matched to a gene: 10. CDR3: CASSAIGGGTSYEQYF. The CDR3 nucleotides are TGTGCCAGCAGCGCCATTGGGGGGGGGACCTCCTACGAGCAGTACTTC.

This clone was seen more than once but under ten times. The DNA of the CDR3 is TGTGCCAGCAGCTTCAGGCTCCTGAACACCGGGGAGCTGTTTTTT. It codes for CASSFRLLNTGELFF. The gene calls are TRBV7-8 and TRBJ2-2, with D hard to call. The V end lost 3 bases, the J end lost 1 base, and 9 bases lay between the germline ends. Germline V lookup: CDR1 SGHVS, CDR2 FQNEAQ. The CDR3 loop spans 15 amino acids.

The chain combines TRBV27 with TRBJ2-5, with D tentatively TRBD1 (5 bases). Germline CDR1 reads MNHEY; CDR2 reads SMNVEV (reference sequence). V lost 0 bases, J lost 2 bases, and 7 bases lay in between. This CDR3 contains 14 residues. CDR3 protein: CASSLSRQQETQYF. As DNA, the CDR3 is TGTGCCAGCAGTTTATCTCGACAGCAAGAGACCCAGTACTTC.